This TCR beta chain derives from a study of CD8 T cells in ankylosing spondylitis. Study observations and caveats: What seemed typical of ankylosing spondylitis blood was a TCR beta motif built from about 8 highly homologous variants.

Preparation of TCR beta libraries was done by quantitative 5'-RACE with molecular barcodes. TCRdb independently ran MiXCR on the 5' RACE reads; one entry per CDR3 protein. The table shows 200,000 to 250,000 distinct CDR3 sequences, with roughly a tenth occurring only once. From germline, CDR1 is SGHRS and CDR2 YFSETQ. This CDR3 comprises 13 residues. Trimming pared 3 bases from V and 6 bases from J, leaving 9 bases between. This clonotype was detected many times. Its antigen is undetermined. The receptor's source is a male donor with ankylosing spondylitis or in good health (not recorded which). The source material was blood, either unsorted or a sorted T cell fraction (not recorded which). The chain employs TRBV5-1 and TRBJ2-2; D gene uncertain. CDR3 in amino acids: CASSSARSGELFF. The CDR3 DNA follows: TGCGCCAGCAGCTCAGCTAGGTCCGGGGAGCTGTTTTTT.